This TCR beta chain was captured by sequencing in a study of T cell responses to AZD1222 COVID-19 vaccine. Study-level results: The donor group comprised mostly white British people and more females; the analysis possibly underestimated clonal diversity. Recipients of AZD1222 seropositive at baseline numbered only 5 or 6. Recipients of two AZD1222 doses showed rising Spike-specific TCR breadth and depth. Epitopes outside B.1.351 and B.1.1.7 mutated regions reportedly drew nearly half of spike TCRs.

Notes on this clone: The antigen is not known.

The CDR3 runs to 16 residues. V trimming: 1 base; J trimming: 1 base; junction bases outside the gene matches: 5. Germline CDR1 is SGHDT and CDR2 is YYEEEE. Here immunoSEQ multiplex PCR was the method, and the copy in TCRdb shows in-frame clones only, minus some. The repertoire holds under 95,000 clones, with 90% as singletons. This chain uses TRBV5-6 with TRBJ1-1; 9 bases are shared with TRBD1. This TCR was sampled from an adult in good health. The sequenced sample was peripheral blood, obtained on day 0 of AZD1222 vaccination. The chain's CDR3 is CASSLSGQGSNTEAFF. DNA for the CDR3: TGTGCCAGCAGCTTGTCGGGACAGGGCTCGAACACTGAAGCTTTCTTT.